The clone carrying this TCR beta chain has at least ten counts. The antigen remains unidentified. The CDR3 runs 15 residues. V lost 3 bases to trimming and J lost 5 bases; unmatched junction nucleotides: 6. TCRdb re-called the 5' RACE reads through MiXCR, storing one row per CDR3 protein. Here the sample spans some 70,000 distinct CDR3 sequences, nearly 3.5% being singletons. The data derive from a study of neurological immune-mediated disorders. Overall study findings and caveats: The study phylogenetically grouped the repertoires of 18 of 34 multiple sclerosis patients into one related-CDR3 cluster, a possible signature. The multiple sclerosis repertoire cluster had no clinical or MRI correlate. HTLV-1-associated myelopathy had the most TCR clonal expansion, while multiple sclerosis had the least, a level that fell below healthy controls.

The chain is built from TRBV12-3 or TRBV12-4 and TRBJ2-1, with TRBD2 identical over 8 bases. The sequenced sample was PBMCs. This clonotype was obtained from a man aged 35-49 years with multiple sclerosis. The CDR3 DNA sequence: TGTGCCAGCAGTTTTAGGCGGGGGGCTAACAATGAGCAGTTCTTC. Its translation: CASSFRRGANNEQFF.